These 30 T cell receptor beta chains came from one sample sequenced in a study of blood T cells in healthy people across ages. A second PCR, run for roughly 7 to 11 cycles, used a sample-barcoded 5' primer plus a J-beta primer mix. TCRdb recomputed calls from the 5' RACE reads with MiXCR, one row per CDR3 protein. Seen here are 1,100,000 or so distinct CDR3 sequences, 35% to 55% observed once, and the top ten hold approximately 17%. The sequenced sample consisted of blood. The receptors originated from an older woman in good health.

The chain recombines TRBV12-5 with TRBJ2-1, with 8 bases that match TRBD2. V dropped 5 bases and J dropped 1; count of bases not matched to a gene: 4. This CDR3 spans 15 amino acids. CDR1 is LGHNT, CDR2 FRNRAP, per germline. CDR3 nucleotide sequence: TGTGCTAGTGGTGCGCCGGGGGGGTCCTACAATGAGCAGTTCTTC. Translation gives CASGAPGGSYNEQFF. Full variable domain (missing parts from reference TRBV12-5 and TRBJ2-1): DARVTQTPRHKVTEMGQEVTMRCQPILGHNTVFWYRQTMMQGLELLAYFRNRAPLDDSGMPKDRFSAEMPDATLATLKIQPSEPRDSAVYFCASGAPGGSYNEQFFGPGTRLTVL.

This clonotype has more than one count but fewer than ten. The J gene is TRBJ2-7, the V gene TRBV18; TRBD2 matches 13 bases. V shed 0 bases, J shed 3 bases, and the junction held 2 bases outside the gene matches. The CDR3 has 16 residues. Germline V gene sequence: CDR1 KGHSH, CDR2 LQKENI. CDR3 DNA sequence: TGTGCCAGCTCACCACCGGGACTAGCGGGAATCTACGAGCAGTACTTC. Its translation is CASSPPGLAGIYEQYF.

This clonotype came up a few times. The chain recombines TRBV7-9 with TRBJ1-5; perhaps TRBD1 as D (5 bases). The CDR3 length is 15 residues. CDR1 SEHNR and CDR2 FQNEAQ come from the germline V gene (reference sequence). V was clipped by 1 base and J by 0 bases, with 7 bases between them. Here the CDR3 DNA reads TGTGCCAGCAGCTTAGGGGGACTTAGCAATCAGCCCCAGCATTTT. It is translated as CASSLGGLSNQPQHF.

This clonotype was found a few times. The V gene is TRBV6-1, the J gene TRBJ2-3; D may be TRBD1 (5 bases). V lost 7 bases and J lost 6, with 14 bases in between. This CDR3 is 13 amino acids long. Germline CDR1 MNHNS, CDR2 SASEGT. The CDR3 sequence: CASTLSPGDTQYF. The CDR3 region has the DNA TGTGCCAGCACCCTCTCCCCAGGGGATACGCAGTATTTT.

This clonotype has just a few counts. The genes are TRBV6-5 and TRBJ2-7; TRBD2 matches 13 bases. The assigned J gene may be wrong: the sequence end matches TRBJ2-5 better. Germline V gene data show CDR1 as MNHEY and CDR2 as SVGAGI. This CDR3 is built from 15 residues. The CDR3 DNA is TGTGCCAGCAGGCGGACTAGCGGGAGTAGAGAGACCCAGTACTTC. As protein: CASRRTSGSRETQYF.

The V call is TRBV6-2 or TRBV6-3, the J call TRBJ2-7, with TRBD2 as a possible D gene (5 bases). Germline V lookup: CDR1 MNHEY, CDR2 SVGEGT. The V and J ends lost 0 bases and 2 bases respectively, with 14 bases between them. The CDR3 runs to 16 residues. CDR3 DNA sequence: TGTGCCAGCAGTTACTCAACGGGAACCCTCACCTACGAGCAGTACTTC. Its protein product is CASSYSTGTLTYEQYF.

This clonotype was observed a handful of times. This chain uses TRBV10-3 with TRBJ2-7; D possibly corresponds to TRBD1 (7 bases). Trimming shortened V by 11 bases and J by 1 base, and 18 bases separated the two germline ends. Germline CDR1 is ENHRY and CDR2 is SYGVKD. The CDR3 sequence is 14 residues long. CDR3 in amino acids: CAVAKPGGSYEQYF. CDR3 coding DNA: TGTGCCGTTGCGAAACCAGGGGGGTCCTACGAGCAGTACTTC.

The chain uses TRBV5-1 and TRBJ2-7, with D perhaps matching TRBD2 (5 bases). The CDR3 consists of 15 residues. V gave up 0 bases and J gave up 2 bases, with 12 bases separating them. Germline CDR1 and CDR2: SGHRS and YFSETQ. The CDR3, as DNA: TGCGCCAGCAGCTTGGCCTCGGGGTCCCCCTACGAGCAGTACTTC. The encoded protein is CASSLASGSPYEQYF.

J is TRBJ1-5 and V is TRBV6-1; D gene unclear. The CDR3 has 11 amino acids. Between the trimmed V and J ends, which lost 5 bases and 9 bases, there was a span of 8 bases. Germline CDR1 reads MNHNS; CDR2 reads SASEGT. This CDR3 is CASSRTGPQHF. The CDR3 bases are TGTGCCAGCAGTCGGACCGGGCCCCAGCATTTT.

The chain employs TRBV20-1 and TRBJ2-1, with 13 bases matching TRBD2. CDR1 and CDR2 from the germline V gene are DFQATT and SNEGSKA (reference sequence). The V segment lost 3 bases and the J segment 2 bases; nucleotides outside the gene matches: 7. The CDR3 length is 17 residues. CDR3 loop: CSASGGTSGKAYNEQFF. The CDR3 DNA reads TGCAGTGCTAGCGGAGGGACTAGCGGGAAGGCCTACAATGAGCAGTTCTTC.

This chain joins TRBV12-3 or TRBV12-4 and TRBJ1-2; D ambiguous. The germline V and J ends were trimmed by 3 bases and 0 bases, with 8 bases remaining between them. CDR3 length: 14 amino acids. CDR3 nucleotides: TGTGCCAGCAGTTTTTACGATTCTAACTATGGCTACACCTTC. It encodes CASSFYDSNYGYTF.

The V call is TRBV6-1, the J call TRBJ2-1; tentatively, D is TRBD1 or TRBD2 (6 bases each). Per the germline V gene, CDR1 is MNHNS and CDR2 is SASEGT. The CDR3 extends over 15 amino acids. Trimming stripped 2 bases from V and 7 bases from J, with 15 bases between. In nucleotides, the CDR3 is TGTGCCAGCAGTGAATGGGGGGCGAAGGGTAATGAGCAGTTCTTC. Residues: CASSEWGAKGNEQFF.

J is TRBJ1-5 and V is TRBV18; tentative D call: TRBD1 (5 bases). This CDR3 is built from 13 residues. V shed 4 bases and J shed 7 bases, with 11 bases lying between them. Germline values: CDR1 KGHSH, CDR2 LQKENI. This CDR3 reads CASSLAAGQPQHF. CDR3 bases: TGTGCCAGCTCACTGGCAGCAGGGCAGCCCCAGCATTTT.

The chain has TRBV9 and TRBJ2-7, with 11 bases matching TRBD2. V gave up 4 bases and J gave up 3 bases; unmatched junction bases: 15. This CDR3 contains 18 residues. Germline V gives CDR1 SGDLS, CDR2 YYNGEE. CDR3 region: CASSSGGSGTSGFYEQYF. The CDR3 nucleotides read TGTGCCAGCAGCTCGGGGGGTTCGGGGACTAGCGGATTCTACGAGCAGTACTTC.

For this clonotype: A much larger clonotype is one base distant, so this may be a read error. The chain links TRBV25-1 to TRBJ2-5; 8 bases match TRBD2. Germline V gives CDR1 MGHDK, CDR2 SYGVNS. The trim removed 7 bases at V and 7 bases at J, leaving 8 bases unmatched. This CDR3 comprises 13 residues. This CDR3 reads CASTGGLGGTQYF. In nucleotides, the CDR3 is TGTGCCAGCACGGGAGGGTTGGGAGGGACCCAGTACTTC.

The chain employs TRBV24-1 and TRBJ2-1, with 13 bases matching TRBD2. The CDR3 length is 15 residues. The V segment lost 3 bases and the J segment 9 bases; nucleotides outside the gene matches: 4. Germline CDR1 KGHDR, CDR2 SFDVKD. CDR3 nucleotides: TGTGCCACCAGTGATCCTGGACTAGCGGGAGCTGAGCAGTTCTTC. Translated: CATSDPGLAGAEQFF.

This chain links TRBV20-1 with TRBJ2-1; D call uncertain. This CDR3 has 13 residues. The V gene's germline CDR1 is DFQATT and CDR2 SNEGSKA (reference sequence). V was shortened by 3 bases and J by 3 bases, with 9 bases between the two germline ends. CDR3: CSARPLDYNEQFF. Written as DNA, the CDR3 is TGCAGTGCTAGGCCCTTGGACTACAATGAGCAGTTCTTC.

This sequence joins TRBV27 and TRBJ1-2; tentative D call: TRBD1 (6 bases). The ends were cut back, 3 bases at V and 8 bases at J, with 13 bases in the middle. Germline V gene lookup returns CDR1 MNHEY and CDR2 SMNVEV (reference sequence). The CDR3 runs to 13 residues. Written as DNA, the CDR3 is TGTGCCAGCAGTTTTTCGGGGGGCACCGGCTACACCTTC. Protein sequence: CASSFSGGTGYTF.

This chain links TRBV6-5 with TRBJ2-7; tentative D call: TRBD1 (6 bases). The CDR3 length is 14 residues. Germline CDR1 is MNHEY and CDR2 is SVGAGI. Trimming left V 2 bases short and J 1 base short, with 9 bases between. This CDR3 reads CASSYGTPSYEQYF. CDR3 nucleotide sequence: TGTGCCAGCAGTTACGGGACACCTTCCTACGAGCAGTACTTC.

Notes on this clonotype: A much larger clone lies a single base off, so this may be a read error. The chain has TRBV12-3 or TRBV12-4 and TRBJ2-4; D is possibly TRBD1 (6 bases). The better agreement between TRBJ2-7 and the DNA end casts doubt on the J call. The CDR3 is 14 residues long. CDR3 in amino acids: CASSVKQGISEQYF. The CDR3 coding sequence is TGTGCCAGCAGTGTAAAACAGGGAATCAGCGAGCAGTACTTC.

This chain links TRBV10-3 with TRBJ2-7; D might be TRBD2 (5 bases). The J call may be incorrect, as the DNA end agrees better with TRBJ2-5. The germline gives CDR1 ENHRY, CDR2 SYGVKD. The CDR3 has 12 residues. CDR3 sequence reads: CAISDAGETQYF. In DNA form, the CDR3 reads TGTGCCATCAGTGACGCGGGAGAGACCCAGTACTTC.

CDR3 in DNA: TGTGCCAGCAGTTACTCGGGACAGGGAGTCGACGAGCAGTACTTC. Translated: CASSYSGQGVDEQYF. The chain employs TRBV6-2 or TRBV6-3 and TRBJ2-7; 9 bases match TRBD1. The CDR3 consists of 15 residues. Germline CDR1 MNHEY, CDR2 SVGEGT. V lost 0 bases to trimming and J lost 5 bases; unmatched junction nucleotides: 5.

This sequence joins TRBV2 and TRBJ2-1, with TRBD1 as a possible D gene (7 bases). The V gene's germline CDR1 is SNHLY and CDR2 FYNNEI. V lost 6 bases and J 7 bases, leaving 19 bases between the germline ends. The CDR3 contains 15 residues. The CDR3 here is CASSRGGSGENEQFF. The CDR3 bases are TGTGCCAGCAGCCGAGGGGGCTCGGGGGAGAATGAGCAGTTCTTC.

This clonotype has a handful of counts. V gene TRBV19 combines with J gene TRBJ1-6, with 9 nucleotides matching TRBD1. Trimming cost V 7 bases and J 8 bases; bases outside gene matches: 3. The CDR3 has 13 amino acids. CDR1 LNHDA and CDR2 SQIVND come from the germline V gene (reference sequence). The CDR3 nucleotides read TGTGCCAGTAAAGACAGGGGGTATTCACCCCTCCACTTT. Translated, it gives CASKDRGYSPLHF.

The rearrangement uses TRBV6-1 and TRBJ1-6, with D unresolved. CDR1 is MNHNS and CDR2 is SASEGT in the germline V gene. The V gene lost 1 base and the J gene lost 10 bases, with 5 bases spanning the gap. This CDR3 spans 12 amino acids. Here the CDR3 DNA reads TGTGCCAGCAGTGAAGGCCGGTCACCCCTCCACTTT. Its protein product is CASSEGRSPLHF.

The table lists this clonotype with many counts. This chain connects TRBV10-3 to TRBJ2-7; possible D gene TRBD2, 5 bases. Germline V gives CDR1 ENHRY, CDR2 SYGVKD. V dropped 6 bases and J dropped 7 bases, with 13 bases sitting between them. The CDR3 spans 12 residues. The DNA of the CDR3 is TGTGCCATCAGCGGGTCGGCGGGTGAGCAGTACTTC. Translating it yields CAISGSAGEQYF.

This clonotype occurred a few times. The J gene is TRBJ2-1, the V gene TRBV6-5; D perhaps matches TRBD2 (6 bases). The CDR3 is 18 residues long. V gave up 2 bases and J gave up 5 bases, with 22 bases separating them. Per the germline V gene, CDR1 is MNHEY and CDR2 is SVGAGI. CDR3 loop: CASSYSSSSGAVNNEQFF. The CDR3, as DNA: TGTGCCAGCAGTTACAGTAGCAGTTCGGGAGCGGTGAACAATGAGCAGTTCTTC.

In its sample, this clonotype was seen a few times. This sequence joins TRBV20-1 and TRBJ2-7; 13 nucleotides align to TRBD2. With 4 bases clipped from V and 7 bases from J, the junction kept 10 bases outside the gene matches. Germline V gene lookup returns CDR1 DFQATT and CDR2 SNEGSKA (reference sequence). This CDR3 region has 15 residues. The CDR3 nucleotides read TGCAGTGCTATGCTACTAGCGGGAGGGCCTGGGGAGCAGTACTTC. Residues: CSAMLLAGGPGEQYF.

The table lists this clonotype with a few counts. CDR3 loop: CASSSTGLEERTQYF. The CDR3 nucleotides read TGTGCCAGCAGTTCGACGGGACTAGAGGAAAGAACGCAGTATTTT. J is TRBJ2-3 and V is TRBV28; TRBD2 agrees at 8 bases. V lost 4 bases to trimming and J lost 9 bases; unmatched junction nucleotides: 12. Germline V CDR1 and CDR2: MDHEN, SYDVKM. This CDR3 has 15 residues.

This clonotype was observed a handful of times. The chain carries TRBV7-2 and TRBJ2-1; possibly TRBD2 for D (6 bases). The length of the CDR3 is 13 residues. In germline, CDR1 is SGHTA, CDR2 FQGNSA. Trimming stripped 3 bases from V and 6 bases from J, with 9 bases between. The CDR3 loop reads CASSFQGGNEQFF. CDR3 DNA sequence: TGTGCCAGCAGCTTTCAGGGAGGCAATGAGCAGTTCTTC.